This TCR beta chain was sequenced for a study of blood T cell repertoires in COVID-19. About the study: Samples taken during acute and convalescent COVID-19 were collected in the United States, Italy and Spain.

Profiling relied on immunoSEQ multiplex PCR, and the TCRdb table lists in-frame clones only, not all of them. This table has about 260,000 clones, about 89% appearing once. Germline-derived CDR1 and CDR2 are MDHEN and SYDVKM. The CDR3 sequence is 14 residues long. J lost 7 bases, V lost 7 bases, and 7 bases had no gene match. Sequenced sample: peripheral blood. The chain has TRBV28 and TRBJ2-1; 10 bases map to TRBD2. This TCR was recovered from a middle-aged man with active or convalescent COVID-19. The CDR3 is CASNPGLARNEQFF. The CDR3 DNA sequence: TGTGCCAGCAATCCGGGACTAGCGAGGAATGAGCAGTTCTTC.